The 27 T cell receptor beta chains below all came from one sample that was sequenced in a study of cytomegalovirus exposure and HLA in healthy donors. Researchers ran the PCR with 60 Vbeta and 13 Jbeta primers. Assay: immunoSEQ multiplex PCR; the TCRdb copy retains only in-frame clones and omits some. The sample includes 50,000 to 80,000 clones. Sample: PBMCs. The receptors shown here come from a woman aged 18 to 35 in good health and CMV-seronegative.

This chain connects TRBV6-1 to TRBJ1-2; 7 nucleotides match TRBD1. Unmatched junction bases numbered 6, after V lost 6 bases and J lost 5 bases. The CDR3 loop spans 13 amino acids. Looked up from germline, CDR1 is MNHNS and CDR2 is SASEGT. The chain's CDR3 is CASRVGQDYGYTF. The CDR3 nucleotides read TGTGCCAGCAGGGTCGGACAGGATTATGGCTACACCTTC.

This chain connects TRBV7-2 to TRBJ2-7; perhaps TRBD1 as D (5 bases). The length of the CDR3 is 12 residues. Germline CDR1 reads SGHTA; CDR2 reads FQGNSA. V lost 3 bases to trimming and J lost 5 bases, with 8 bases between them. CDR3 protein: CASSFVGDEQYF. The CDR3 DNA reads as TGTGCCAGCAGCTTCGTAGGGGACGAGCAGTACTTC.

The chain carries TRBV7-9 and TRBJ2-1; 10 positions match TRBD2. CDR1 is SEHNR and CDR2 is FQNEAQ in the germline V gene (reference sequence). The V segment lost 5 bases and the J segment 2 bases; nucleotides outside the gene matches: 3. The CDR3 has 15 amino acids. The CDR3 region has the DNA TGTGCCAGCAGCCCGAGCGGGGGGGCCTACAATGAGCAGTTCTTC. Its protein product is CASSPSGGAYNEQFF.

This chain joins TRBV7-9 and TRBJ2-3; D is unclear. The germline V gene has CDR1 SEHNR and CDR2 FQNEAQ (reference sequence). Trimming left V 1 base short and J 6 bases short, with 8 bases between. The length of the CDR3 is 13 residues. The CDR3 bases are TGTGCCAGCAGCTTAGTTCACGGGGATACGCAGTATTTT. Translation gives CASSLVHGDTQYF.

This CDR3 reads CASSIAGAVIIGNTIYF. The DNA for the CDR3 is TGTGCCAGTAGTATAGCAGGGGCGGTCATTATTGGAAACACCATATATTTT. This sequence joins TRBV19 and TRBJ1-3, with a possible D match to TRBD1 (6 bases). In germline, CDR1 is LNHDA, CDR2 SQIVND (reference sequence). V shed 1 base and J shed 3 bases, with 16 bases lying between them. This CDR3 region has 17 residues.

As regards this clone: The same CDR3 can be traced to other DNA sequences in this sample. The V and J genes are TRBV7-2 and TRBJ2-7; D is perhaps TRBD1 (7 bases). Germline-derived CDR1 and CDR2 are SGHTA and FQGNSA. The CDR3 totals 14 residues. The germline V and J ends were trimmed by 6 bases and 5 bases, with 17 bases remaining between them. CDR3: CASSQPGGIHEQYF. DNA of the CDR3: TGTGCCAGCAGTCAACCAGGGGGGATCCACGAGCAGTACTTC.

V is TRBV6-1 and J is TRBJ2-1, with 14 nucleotides matching TRBD2. CDR1 is MNHNS, CDR2 SASEGT, per germline. The CDR3 consists of 17 residues. V lost 4 bases, J lost 10 bases, and 12 bases stayed unmatched. The CDR3 DNA follows: TGTGCCAGCAGTGCGGGACTAGCGGGAGTGGGGCTACGGGAGCAGTTCTTC. This sequence encodes CASSAGLAGVGLREQFF.

The chain recombines TRBV4-1 with TRBJ1-4; 7 bases map to TRBD1. V shed 4 bases, J shed 4 bases, and the junction held 0 bases outside the gene matches. The CDR3 totals 13 residues. CDR1 is MGHRA and CDR2 is YSYEKL in the germline V gene. The CDR3 coding sequence is TGCGCCAGCAGCCGGGACAGTAATGAAAAACTGTTTTTT. Translated, it gives CASSRDSNEKLFF.

The chain carries TRBV4-1 and TRBJ2-5; D possibly corresponds to TRBD2 (5 bases). The DNA matches TRBJ2-7 better at its end, which makes the J call doubtful. Germline-derived CDR1 and CDR2 are MGHRA and YSYEKL. CDR3 length: 15 amino acids. The CDR3 DNA follows: TGCGCCAGCAGCACTGATAGCGTTGGACCCTACGAGCAGTACTTC. Protein: CASSTDSVGPYEQYF.

The rearrangement links TRBV30 to TRBJ1-2; D ambiguous. CDR3 size: 13 residues. The germline V gene encodes CDR1 GTSNPN and CDR2 SVGIG (reference sequence). The germline V and J ends were trimmed by 3 bases and 6 bases, with 14 bases remaining between them. The CDR3: CAWRNLRSDGYTF. Here the CDR3 DNA reads TGTGCCTGGAGGAACCTTCGAAGCGATGGCTACACCTTC. Looking up the rest from reference TRBV30 and TRBJ1-2 gives the full variable domain: SQTIHQWPATLVQPVGSPLSLECTVEGTSNPNLYWYRQAAGRGLQLLFYSVGIGQISSEVPQNLSASRPQDRQFILSSKKLLLSDSGFYLCAWRNLRSDGYTFGSGTRLTVV.

This rearrangement joins TRBV5-6 to TRBJ2-1, with D maybe TRBD1 (6 bases). Trimming removed 4 bases from V and 6 bases from J, with 20 bases in between. Germline V CDR1 and CDR2: SGHDT, YYEEEE. This CDR3 has 16 residues. The CDR3 DNA sequence: TGTGCCAGCAGCCTCTCAACAGGGAAGTATATCAATGAGCAGTTCTTC. This sequence encodes CASSLSTGKYINEQFF.

The rearrangement uses TRBV7-9 and TRBJ2-7; TRBD2 might be the D (5 bases). CDR3 length: 15 amino acids. The germline V gene encodes CDR1 SEHNR and CDR2 FQNEAQ (reference sequence). With 1 base removed from V and 6 bases from J, the gap between germline ends came to 16 bases. CDR3 nucleotide sequence: TGTGCCAGCAGCTTAGGAGGACGGAGGCCGCCCGAGCAGTACTTC. Translated: CASSLGGRRPPEQYF.

The chain joins TRBV10-2 to TRBJ1-1; D is unresolved. The CDR3 loop spans 11 amino acids. Germline CDR1 WSHSY, CDR2 SAAADI. Trimming stripped 10 bases from V and 6 bases from J, with 12 bases between. This CDR3 is CATLGNAEAFF. CDR3 nucleotide sequence: TGCGCCACCCTAGGAAACGCTGAAGCTTTCTTT.

This rearrangement joins TRBV2 to TRBJ1-5; TRBD1 matches at 10 bases. Germline values: CDR1 SNHLY, CDR2 FYNNEI. V lost 8 bases to trimming and J lost 5 bases; unmatched junction nucleotides: 6. The CDR3 has 14 amino acids. The CDR3 reads CASFRDRGDQPQHF. The CDR3 nucleotides are TGTGCCAGCTTCCGGGACAGGGGTGATCAGCCCCAGCATTTT.

This chain connects TRBV10-2 to TRBJ1-5; TRBD1 agrees at 7 bases. CDR3 length: 14 residues. CDR1 and CDR2 (germline): WSHSY, SAAADI. J lost 5 bases, V lost 5 bases, and 6 bases had no gene match. CDR3 bases: TGCGCCAGCAGTCCCTTGCAGGGGGATCAGCCCCAGCATTTT. This gives the protein CASSPLQGDQPQHF.

The J gene is TRBJ1-2, the V gene TRBV5-1; maybe TRBD1 (5 bases). Trimming shortened V by 1 base and J by 4 bases, and 23 bases separated the two germline ends. The CDR3 sequence is 18 residues long. Germline loops: CDR1 SGHRS, CDR2 YFSETQ. DNA for the CDR3: TGCGCCAGCAGCTTGAAAGCCGGCAGGGAGGTTTCCCCCTATGGCTACACCTTC. Encoded protein: CASSLKAGREVSPYGYTF.

This chain joins TRBV6-5 and TRBJ1-2; 7 nucleotides agree with TRBD1. CDR1 is MNHEY and CDR2 is SVGAGI in the germline V gene. With V trimmed by 2 bases and J by 2 bases, 2 bases remained unmatched. The CDR3 covers 14 residues. The CDR3 sequence is CASSYRTGNYGYTF. CDR3 nucleotides: TGTGCCAGCAGTTACAGGACAGGAAACTATGGCTACACCTTC.

The rearrangement uses TRBV6-4 and TRBJ1-2; D gene unclear. This CDR3 has 9 residues. V was pared by 6 bases and J by 12 bases, with 8 bases between. In germline, CDR1 is MRHNA, CDR2 SNTAGT. CDR3 in amino acids: CASRKRHTF. Here the CDR3 DNA reads TGTGCCAGCAGAAAGAGGCACACCTTC.

The rearrangement uses TRBV6-1 and TRBJ2-1, with 8 positions matching TRBD2. The CDR3 has 15 residues. After removal of 7 bases from V and 2 bases from J, the junction contained 7 bases not matched to a gene. CDR1 MNHNS and CDR2 SASEGT come from the germline V gene. The CDR3 is CASTQLAGPYNEQFF. As DNA, the CDR3 is TGTGCCAGCACCCAATTAGCGGGACCCTACAATGAGCAGTTCTTC.

CDR3 region: CASSPPASGREETQYF. The CDR3 nucleotides read TGTGCCAGCTCACCACCCGCTAGCGGGAGGGAAGAGACCCAGTACTTC. This chain joins TRBV18 and TRBJ2-5, with TRBD2 matching over 12 bases. CDR1 is KGHSH and CDR2 is LQKENI in the germline V gene. This CDR3 has 16 residues. V trimming: 0 bases; J trimming: 3 bases; junction bases outside the gene matches: 2.

J is TRBJ2-5 and V is TRBV30, with 8 positions matching TRBD2. The CDR3 runs to 16 residues. Germline assignment: CDR1 GTSNPN and CDR2 SVGIG (reference sequence). After removal of 1 base from V and 0 bases from J, the junction contained 7 bases not matched to a gene. CDR3 region: CAWSEVLAGYQETQYF. In DNA, the CDR3 is TGTGCCTGGAGTGAGGTCCTAGCGGGTTACCAAGAGACCCAGTACTTC.

This chain links TRBV11-2 with TRBJ1-5, with D possibly TRBD1 on 6 matching bases. V was shortened by 0 bases and J by 4 bases, with 10 bases between the two germline ends. The CDR3 is made up of 15 amino acids. CDR1 and CDR2 from the germline V gene are SGHAT and FQNNGV. Here the CDR3 reads CASSLEAGVNQPQHF. For the CDR3, the DNA is TGTGCCAGCAGCTTAGAAGCAGGGGTTAATCAGCCCCAGCATTTT.

V and J are TRBV30 and TRBJ1-1, with D perhaps matching TRBD1 (5 bases). With 4 bases removed from V and 3 bases from J, the gap between germline ends came to 9 bases. Germline V gene data show CDR1 as GTSNPN and CDR2 as SVGIG (reference sequence). The CDR3 runs 12 residues. CDR3 protein: CAWTGTDTEAFF. DNA of the CDR3: TGTGCCTGGACCGGGACTGACACTGAAGCTTTCTTT.

The V gene is TRBV7-8, the J gene TRBJ1-4; TRBD1 matches at 10 bases. Germline assignment: CDR1 SGHVS and CDR2 FQNEAQ. This CDR3 contains 18 residues. The ends lost 4 bases at V and 5 bases at J; junction bases unmatched: 13. The CDR3 loop is CASSSPGQGNLGNEKLFF. The CDR3 bases are TGTGCCAGCAGCTCACCGGGACAGGGGAACTTGGGGAATGAAAAACTGTTTTTT.

The CDR3 region is CASRLRDKVDTQYF. CDR3 bases: TGTGCCAGCAGACTCCGGGACAAAGTAGATACGCAGTATTTT. The chain has TRBV9 and TRBJ2-3, with D possibly being TRBD1 (6 bases). CDR3 size: 14 residues. Between the trimmed V and J ends, which lost 5 bases and 5 bases, there was a span of 15 bases. Germline-derived CDR1 and CDR2 are SGDLS and YYNGEE.

The genes are TRBV6-4 and TRBJ1-4, with 7 bases identical to TRBD1. After removal of 3 bases from V and 7 bases from J, the junction contained 11 bases not matched to a gene. The CDR3 spans 16 residues. The germline V gene encodes CDR1 MRHNA and CDR2 SNTAGT. CDR3 in DNA: TGTGCCAGCAGTGAGAAGGGACAGTTGAGGGGTGAAAAACTGTTTTTT. Protein sequence: CASSEKGQLRGEKLFF.

This CDR3 is CASSLTSYEQYF. The CDR3 DNA sequence: TGTGCCAGCAGCCTTACTTCCTACGAGCAGTACTTC. This chain connects TRBV7-2 to TRBJ2-7; no definite D call. Germline assignment: CDR1 SGHTA and CDR2 FQGNSA. The CDR3 is made up of 12 amino acids. The V end lost 5 bases, the J end lost 1 base, and 6 bases lay between the germline ends.